This T cell receptor (beta chain) was found in a study of shared clonotypes between healthy human individuals. Whole-study findings and limits: Investigators collected only blood, and repertoires in tissues likely differ.

Notes on this clone: The antigen remains unidentified.

Germline CDR1 reads ENHRY; CDR2 reads SYGVKD. This CDR3 is built from 13 residues. Between the trimmed V and J ends, which lost 7 bases and 6 bases, there was a span of 10 bases. Several immunoSEQ plates held equal portions of the genomic DNA taken from each subset. Data came from immunoSEQ multiplex PCR; TCRdb stores just in-frame clones and leaves some out. The table records about 520,000 clones, roughly 80% of them present only once. Recent vaccinations or acute infections were absent in the healthy HIV-negative adult donors. This sequence originates from a woman between 35 and 50 years old in good health. Some clones in this sample may be carry-over from other donors' samples. V and J are TRBV10-3 and TRBJ1-6, with D perhaps matching TRBD1 (6 bases). Sequenced: PBMCs. The CDR3, as DNA: TGTGCCATCACAGGGGAAGGTAATTCACCCCTCCACTTT. Protein sequence: CAITGEGNSPLHF.